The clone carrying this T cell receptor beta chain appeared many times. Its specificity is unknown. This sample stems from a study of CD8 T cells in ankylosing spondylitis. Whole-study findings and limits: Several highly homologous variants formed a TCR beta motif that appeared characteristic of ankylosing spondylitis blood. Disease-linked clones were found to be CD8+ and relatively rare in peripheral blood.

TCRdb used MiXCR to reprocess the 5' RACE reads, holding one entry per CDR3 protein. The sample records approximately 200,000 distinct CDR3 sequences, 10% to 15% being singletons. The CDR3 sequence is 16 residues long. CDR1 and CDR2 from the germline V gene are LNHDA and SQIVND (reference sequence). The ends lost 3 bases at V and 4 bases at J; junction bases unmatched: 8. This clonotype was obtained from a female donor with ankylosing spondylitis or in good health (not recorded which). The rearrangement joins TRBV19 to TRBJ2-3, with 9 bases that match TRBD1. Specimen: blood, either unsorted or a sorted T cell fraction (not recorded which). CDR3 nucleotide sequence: TGTGCCAGTAGTATGGGACAGGGTGGAGTTCCAGATACGCAGTATTTT. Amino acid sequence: CASSMGQGGVPDTQYF.